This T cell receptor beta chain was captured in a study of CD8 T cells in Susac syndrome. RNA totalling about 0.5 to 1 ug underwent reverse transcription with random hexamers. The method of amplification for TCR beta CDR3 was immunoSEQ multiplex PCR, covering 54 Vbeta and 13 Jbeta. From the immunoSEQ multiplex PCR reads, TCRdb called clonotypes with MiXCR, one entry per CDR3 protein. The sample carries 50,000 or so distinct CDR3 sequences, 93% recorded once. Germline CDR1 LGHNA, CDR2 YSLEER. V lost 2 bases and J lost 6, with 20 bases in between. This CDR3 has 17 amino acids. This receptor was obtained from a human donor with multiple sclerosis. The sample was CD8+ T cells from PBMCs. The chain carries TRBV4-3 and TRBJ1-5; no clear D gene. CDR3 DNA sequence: TGCGCCAGCAGCCAATTGGGGAGGAGGGATAAGGGTCAGCCCCAGCATTTT. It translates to CASSQLGRRDKGQPQHF.